This TCR beta chain was retrieved from a study of blood T cell repertoires in COVID-19. The overall study: Donors in the United States, Italy and Spain gave samples during acute or convalescent COVID-19. T cells, B-cell-depleted T cells, or PBMCs provided the cDNA or gDNA that served as material.

The CDR3 has 15 amino acids. Germline assignment: CDR1 SGHNT and CDR2 YYREEE (reference sequence). Trimming cost V 2 bases and J 4 bases; bases outside gene matches: 7. Original processing methods: Estimated nucleated cell counts came from reference gene primer amplification. The data were produced by immunoSEQ multiplex PCR, yet TCRdb's version contains in-frame clones alone and is incomplete. The DNA was the basis for D and trimming; V, J and clone size are from that table. The sample holds 150,000 to 190,000 clones, over 60% seen once. V gene TRBV5-4 combines with J gene TRBJ1-1; 8 bases are a match to TRBD1. The sequence derives from a woman older than 75 with acute or convalescent COVID-19. The sequenced sample consisted of peripheral blood. This chain's CDR3 is CASSFGQGRGTEAFF. The CDR3 DNA sequence: TGTGCCAGCAGCTTTGGACAGGGACGAGGCACTGAAGCTTTCTTT.